This entry lists 25 T cell receptor beta chains sequenced from one sample in a study of shared clonotypes between healthy human individuals. Produced via immunoSEQ multiplex PCR; TCRdb's table is partial and in-frame only. The sample holds roughly 2.1 million clones, roughly 91% seen once. Positive CCR7 selection of CD45RO-negative cells yielded the naive CD8 cells, and terminally differentiated effector memory CD45RA+ cells were excluded. The sample comprised naive CD8+ T cells from PBMCs. The receptors were gathered from a man aged 18-30 years in good health. Some clones in this sample may be carry-over from other donors' samples.

In its sample, this clone was seen a few times. This chain joins TRBV29-1 and TRBJ1-1; maybe TRBD1 (5 bases). Germline V gene lookup returns CDR1 SQVTM and CDR2 ANQGSEA. V was shortened by 5 bases and J by 1 base, with 11 bases between the two germline ends. The CDR3 loop spans 13 amino acids. CDR3: CSVFRDWNTEAFF. The CDR3 DNA is TGCAGCGTTTTCAGGGATTGGAACACTGAAGCTTTCTTT.

The genes are TRBV29-1 and TRBJ2-1; 9 bases match TRBD1. CDR3 size: 14 residues. The junction had 12 bases not matched to a gene; V was cut back by 8 bases and J by 7 bases. Germline CDR1 reads SQVTM; CDR2 reads ANQGSEA. The CDR3 region has the DNA TGCAGCTTTACAGGGGGCGTGAGTGGGAATGAGCAGTTCTTC. This encodes CSFTGGVSGNEQFF.

The chain carries TRBV20-1 and TRBJ1-1, with TRBD1 as a possible D gene (5 bases). The germline CDR1 and CDR2 sequences are DFQATT and SNEGSKA (reference sequence). Trimming took 1 base from V and 11 from J, leaving 11 bases between them. The CDR3 is made up of 11 amino acids. The CDR3: CSARAQGSAFF. CDR3 sequence (DNA): TGCAGTGCTAGAGCTCAGGGAAGCGCTTTCTTT.

The CDR3 protein is CASSFRGLATDTQYF. Here the CDR3 DNA reads TGTGCCAGCAGCTTCAGGGGATTAGCGACAGATACGCAGTATTTT. The chain couples TRBV7-9 to TRBJ2-3, with D maybe TRBD1 (6 bases). The germline V gene encodes CDR1 SEHNR and CDR2 FQNEAQ (reference sequence). V shed 3 bases and J shed 3 bases, with 13 bases lying between them. The length of the CDR3 is 15 residues.

The chain uses TRBV27 and TRBJ1-5; D may be TRBD1 (5 bases). CDR1 and CDR2 from the germline V gene are MNHEY and SMNVEV (reference sequence). The CDR3 spans 14 residues. The V end lost 5 bases, the J end lost 2 bases, and 10 bases lay between the germline ends. The CDR3 sequence: CASSILRGNQPQHF. CDR3 DNA: TGTGCCAGCAGTATACTCAGGGGCAATCAGCCCCAGCATTTT.

This clone occurred a few times. The CDR3 sequence: CASSSIQPYEQYF. The CDR3 nucleotides are TGTGCCAGCAGCTCGATCCAGCCTTACGAGCAGTACTTC. The V gene is TRBV7-9, the J gene TRBJ2-7; D not resolved. The CDR3 extends over 13 amino acids. Germline values: CDR1 SEHNR, CDR2 FQNEAQ (reference sequence). V shed 4 bases and J shed 4 bases, with 11 bases lying between them.

The chain uses TRBV6-1 and TRBJ1-1, with 8 bases that match TRBD1. Germline V gene lookup returns CDR1 MNHNS and CDR2 SASEGT. The CDR3 has 13 amino acids. Losses at the gene ends were 0 bases for V and 8 bases for J; bases not matched to a gene: 2. The CDR3 protein is CASSEAQGAEAFF. CDR3 DNA sequence: TGTGCCAGCAGTGAAGCCCAGGGGGCGGAAGCTTTCTTT.

V gene TRBV7-9 combines with J gene TRBJ2-3; 8 nucleotides align to TRBD2. J was trimmed by 4 bases and V by 5 bases; bases with no gene match: 17. Germline-derived CDR1 and CDR2 are SEHNR and FQNEAQ (reference sequence). CDR3 length equals 18 residues. CDR3 in DNA: TGTGCCAGCAGCGCGTTACAACTACTAGCGGTAGGACCAGATACGCAGTATTTT. Its translation: CASSALQLLAVGPDTQYF. The whole variable domain, remainder taken from reference TRBV7-9 and TRBJ2-3, is DTGVSQNPRHKITKRGQNVTFRCDPISEHNRLYWYRQTLGQGPEFLTYFQNEAQLEKSRLLSDRFSAERPKGSFSTLEIQRTEQGDSAMYLCASSALQLLAVGPDTQYFGPGTRLTVL.

Details on this clone: Other nucleotide sequences from this sample produce the same CDR3. The chain uses TRBV28 and TRBJ2-5; D remains unclear. V lost 3 bases, J lost 3 bases, and 2 bases lay in between. Germline CDR1 MDHEN, CDR2 SYDVKM. The CDR3 has 11 amino acids. The DNA of the CDR3 is TGTGCCAGCAGTTTCAAAGAGACCCAGTACTTC. Translated, it gives CASSFKETQYF.

The chain is built from TRBV7-9 and TRBJ2-1, with 14 bases matching TRBD2. V was pared by 4 bases and J by 3 bases, with 11 bases of the junction left unmatched. Looked up from germline, CDR1 is SEHNR and CDR2 is FQNEAQ (reference sequence). The CDR3 totals 19 residues. The CDR3 is CASSSPGLAGVEGYNEQFF. The CDR3 DNA reads TGTGCCAGCAGCTCGCCGGGACTAGCGGGAGTGGAGGGCTACAATGAGCAGTTCTTC.

The chain combines TRBV7-9 with TRBJ2-1; 8 nucleotides line up with TRBD1. V lost 4 bases and J lost 2; bases outside the gene matches: 13. The CDR3 extends over 18 amino acids. CDR1 is SEHNR, CDR2 FQNEAQ, per germline (reference sequence). CDR3 sequence: CASSSLDRGFLTYNEQFF. The CDR3 coding sequence is TGTGCCAGCAGCTCCCTCGACAGGGGATTTCTTACCTACAATGAGCAGTTCTTC.

The chain couples TRBV13 to TRBJ2-1; TRBD2 matches at 7 bases. The V gene end was trimmed by 5 bases and the J gene end by 2 bases; junction bases not matched to a gene: 9. Germline CDR1 is PRHDT and CDR2 is FYEKMQ (reference sequence). The CDR3 extends over 16 amino acids. Here the CDR3 reads CASSTTSERAYNEQFF. For the CDR3, the DNA is TGTGCCAGCAGCACAACTAGCGAAAGAGCCTACAATGAGCAGTTCTTC.

The rearrangement joins TRBV14 to TRBJ1-2, with D hard to call. From germline, CDR1 is SGHDN and CDR2 FVKESK. The CDR3 is 14 residues long. V was cut by 0 bases and J by 3 bases, with 8 bases left in between. The CDR3 loop is CASSQEYADYGYTF. The DNA for the CDR3 is TGTGCCAGCAGCCAAGAGTACGCAGACTATGGCTACACCTTC.

The chain employs TRBV7-6 and TRBJ2-7; 7 positions agree with TRBD1. The CDR3 has 14 amino acids. Germline CDR1 SGHVS, CDR2 FNYEAQ. J lost 3 bases, V lost 1 base, and 3 bases had no gene match. For the CDR3, the DNA is TGTGCCAGCAGCTTAGAGCAGGGGGACTACGAGCAGTACTTC. It encodes CASSLEQGDYEQYF.

This clone was seen a handful of times. The CDR3 loop is CASSLASGWDSTEAFF. The CDR3 nucleotides read TGCGCCAGCAGCTTGGCGTCAGGGTGGGATAGCACTGAAGCTTTCTTT. The chain uses TRBV5-1 and TRBJ1-1; possibly TRBD1 for D (5 bases). The CDR3 is 16 residues long. V lost 0 bases to trimming and J lost 4 bases, with 16 bases between them. Looked up from germline, CDR1 is SGHRS and CDR2 is YFSETQ.

In the case of this clone: Different DNA sequences within this sample yield the same CDR3. The chain employs TRBV27 and TRBJ2-2, with 7 bases lining up with TRBD1. Germline values: CDR1 MNHEY, CDR2 SMNVEV (reference sequence). This CDR3 has 13 residues. Germline trimming cut 3 bases from V and 6 bases from J; bases unmatched to any gene: 1. This CDR3 reads CASSFRGPGELFF. CDR3 nucleotide sequence: TGTGCCAGCAGTTTTAGGGGGCCCGGGGAGCTGTTTTTT.

The J gene is TRBJ2-3, the V gene TRBV7-6; D gene ambiguous. The CDR3 has 14 amino acids. The V gene's germline CDR1 is SGHVS and CDR2 FNYEAQ. The V gene lost 4 bases and the J gene lost 3 bases, with 11 bases spanning the gap. The CDR3 reads CASSSAGNTDTQYF. The CDR3 DNA reads as TGTGCCAGCAGCTCGGCTGGGAATACAGATACGCAGTATTTT.

The V and J genes are TRBV11-3 and TRBJ2-2, with 8 positions matching TRBD1. This CDR3 spans 18 amino acids. Germline loops: CDR1 SGHNT, CDR2 YENEEA. V shed 1 base, J shed 6 bases, and the junction held 13 bases outside the gene matches. The CDR3 sequence: CASSLGSTLGTGSGELFF. For the CDR3, the DNA is TGTGCCAGCAGCTTAGGATCGACGCTGGGGACAGGATCCGGGGAGCTGTTTTTT.

V usage is TRBV9 and J usage is TRBJ2-3; weak D call: TRBD1 (5 bases). V lost 1 base and J lost 1, with 16 bases in between. Germline assignment: CDR1 SGDLS and CDR2 YYNGEE. The CDR3 extends over 17 amino acids. The CDR3 bases are TGTGCCAGCAGCGTACAATATAGCCCGACAGGCACAGATACGCAGTATTTT. Its protein is CASSVQYSPTGTDTQYF. Variable domain in full (rest from reference TRBV9 and TRBJ2-3): DSGVTQTPKHLITATGQRVTLRCSPRSGDLSVYWYQQSLDQGLQFLIQYYNGEERAKGNILERFSAQQFPDLHSELNLSSLELGDSALYFCASSVQYSPTGTDTQYFGPGTRLTVL.

This clone has more than one count but fewer than ten. The CDR3 is CASSRSWAEANTEAFF. CDR3 bases: TGTGCCAGCAGCCGATCATGGGCAGAGGCGAACACTGAAGCTTTCTTT. V usage is TRBV11-2 and J usage is TRBJ1-1; D is unclear. CDR3 length: 16 amino acids. CDR1 is SGHAT, CDR2 FQNNGV, per germline. Trimming pared 5 bases from V and 1 base from J, leaving 17 bases between.

As regards this clone: Other DNA sequences in this sample translate to the same CDR3. The J gene is TRBJ2-1, the V gene TRBV9; 12 bases map to TRBD2. J was trimmed by 4 bases and V by 3 bases; bases with no gene match: 5. Germline CDR1 is SGDLS and CDR2 is YYNGEE. This CDR3 contains 16 residues. As DNA, the CDR3 is TGTGCCAGCAGCGCCCCTAGCGGGAGGGCTTACAATGAGCAGTTCTTC. It codes for CASSAPSGRAYNEQFF.

This chain joins TRBV11-2 and TRBJ1-1, with a possible D match to TRBD1 (5 bases). V was clipped by 1 base and J by 6 bases, with 12 bases between them. CDR1 is SGHAT and CDR2 is FQNNGV in the germline V gene. The CDR3 covers 14 residues. CDR3 coding DNA: TGTGCCAGCAGCTTAGGGGGCCCTTCGGCTGAAGCTTTCTTT. This encodes CASSLGGPSAEAFF. Based on the CDR3 plus reference TRBV11-2 and TRBJ1-1, the full variable domain is EAGVAQSPRYKIIEKRQSVAFWCNPISGHATLYWYQQILGQGPKLLIQFQNNGVVDDSQLPKDRFSAERLKGVDSTLKIQPAKLEDSAVYLCASSLGGPSAEAFFGQGTRLTVV.

The chain uses TRBV4-1 and TRBJ1-2; D possibly corresponds to TRBD1 (6 bases). CDR1 is MGHRA and CDR2 is YSYEKL in the germline V gene. Trimming shortened V by 0 bases and J by 5 bases, and 13 bases separated the two germline ends. There are 15 residues in the CDR3. The CDR3 nucleotides are TGCGCCAGCAGCCAAGAAATCCGGACAGCTTATGGCTACACCTTC. Amino acids: CASSQEIRTAYGYTF.

The chain uses TRBV6-6 and TRBJ2-2; 7 bases line up with TRBD1. Germline V gene sequence: CDR1 MNHNY, CDR2 SVGAGI (reference sequence). The V segment lost 6 bases and the J segment 3 bases; nucleotides outside the gene matches: 4. CDR3 length: 14 residues. The CDR3 DNA reads as TGTGCCAGCAGCTCGACAGGGTACACCGGGGAGCTGTTTTTT. Translated: CASSSTGYTGELFF.

This clone occurred once. The chain links TRBV11-2 to TRBJ1-4; D gene ambiguous. Per germline, CDR1 SGHAT and CDR2 FQNNGV. The CDR3 has 16 residues. Trimming left V 2 bases short and J 3 bases short, with 13 bases between. The CDR3 DNA reads as TGTGCCAGCAGCTTATTTTCCCGCACTGCTAATGAAAAACTGTTTTTT. This encodes CASSLFSRTANEKLFF.